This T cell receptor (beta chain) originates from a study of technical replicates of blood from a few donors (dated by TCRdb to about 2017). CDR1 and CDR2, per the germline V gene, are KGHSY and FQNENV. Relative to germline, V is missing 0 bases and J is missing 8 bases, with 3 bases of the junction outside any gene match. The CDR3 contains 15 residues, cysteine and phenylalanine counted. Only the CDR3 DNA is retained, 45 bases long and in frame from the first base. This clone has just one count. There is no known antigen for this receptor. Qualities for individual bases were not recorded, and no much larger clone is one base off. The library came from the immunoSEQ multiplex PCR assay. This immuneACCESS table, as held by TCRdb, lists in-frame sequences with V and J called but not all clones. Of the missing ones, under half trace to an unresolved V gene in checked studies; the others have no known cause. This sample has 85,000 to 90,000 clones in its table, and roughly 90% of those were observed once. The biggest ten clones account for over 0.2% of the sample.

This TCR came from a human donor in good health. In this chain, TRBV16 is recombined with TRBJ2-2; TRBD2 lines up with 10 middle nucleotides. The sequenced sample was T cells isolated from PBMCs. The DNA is TGTGCCAGCAGCCAATCATCTAGCGGGAGAGGGGAGCTGTTTTTT. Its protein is CASSQSSSGRGELFF.